The clone carrying this T cell receptor (beta chain) is judged medium-sized. The study recruited people aged about 18 to 90 years across about two dozen US areas. Cohort placement rested on clinical history that participants reported themselves. The CDR3 length is 12 residues. Trimming took 5 bases from V and 4 from J; bases not matched to a gene: 5. The germline CDR1 and CDR2 sequences are SQVTM and ANQGSEA. The data were produced by immunoSEQ multiplex PCR, yet TCRdb's version contains in-frame clones alone and is incomplete. The sample holds about 210,000 clones, 80% seen once. The source of the sample is a study of blood T cell repertoires in COVID-19. Study-level background: Sources were T cells, B-cell-depleted T cells, or PBMCs; the material itself was cDNA or gDNA.

This clonotype originated in a man aged 25-40 years with acute COVID-19. The sequencing sample was made of PBMCs or T cells enriched from blood (not recorded which). The chain uses TRBV29-1 and TRBJ2-7; 7 bases match TRBD1. As DNA, the CDR3 is TGCAGCGTTTGTCTACAGGGGTACGAGCAGTACTTC. As protein: CSVCLQGYEQYF.